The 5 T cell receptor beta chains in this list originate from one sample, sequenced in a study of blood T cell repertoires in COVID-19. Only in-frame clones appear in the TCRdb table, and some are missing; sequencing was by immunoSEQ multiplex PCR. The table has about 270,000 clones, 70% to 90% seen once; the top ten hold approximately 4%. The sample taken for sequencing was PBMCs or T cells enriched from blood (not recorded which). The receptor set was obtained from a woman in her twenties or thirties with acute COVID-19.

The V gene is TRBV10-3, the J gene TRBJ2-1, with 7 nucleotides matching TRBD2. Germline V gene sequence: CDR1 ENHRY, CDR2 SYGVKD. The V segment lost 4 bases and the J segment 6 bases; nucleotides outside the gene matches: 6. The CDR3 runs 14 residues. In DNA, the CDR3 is TGTGCCATCAGTGGCGGCGGGGGTGGCAATGAGCAGTTCTTC. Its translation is CAISGGGGGNEQFF.

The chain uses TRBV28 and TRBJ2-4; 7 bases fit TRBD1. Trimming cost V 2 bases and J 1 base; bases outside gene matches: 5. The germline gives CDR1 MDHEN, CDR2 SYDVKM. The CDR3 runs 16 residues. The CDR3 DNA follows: TGTGCCAGCAGTTTACGGACAGGAGTCGCCAAAAACATTCAGTACTTC. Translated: CASSLRTGVAKNIQYF.

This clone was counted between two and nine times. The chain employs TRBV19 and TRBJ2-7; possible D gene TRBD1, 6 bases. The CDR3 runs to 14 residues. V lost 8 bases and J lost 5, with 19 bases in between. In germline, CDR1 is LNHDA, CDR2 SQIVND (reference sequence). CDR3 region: CASGKTGPGHEQYF. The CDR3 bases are TGTGCCAGTGGAAAGACAGGCCCTGGTCACGAGCAGTACTTC.

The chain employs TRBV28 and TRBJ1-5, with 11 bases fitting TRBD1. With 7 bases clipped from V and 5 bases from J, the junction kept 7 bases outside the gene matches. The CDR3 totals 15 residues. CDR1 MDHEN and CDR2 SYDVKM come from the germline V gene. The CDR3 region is CASTKGQGAYQPQHF. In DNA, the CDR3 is TGTGCCAGCACAAAAGGACAGGGGGCCTATCAGCCCCAGCATTTT.

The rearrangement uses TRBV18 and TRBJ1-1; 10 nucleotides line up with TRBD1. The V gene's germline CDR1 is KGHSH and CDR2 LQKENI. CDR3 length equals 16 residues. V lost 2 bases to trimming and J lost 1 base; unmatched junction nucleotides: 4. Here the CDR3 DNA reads TGTGCCAGCTCACCAACGACAGGGGGCGCGAACACTGAAGCTTTCTTT. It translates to CASSPTTGGANTEAFF.